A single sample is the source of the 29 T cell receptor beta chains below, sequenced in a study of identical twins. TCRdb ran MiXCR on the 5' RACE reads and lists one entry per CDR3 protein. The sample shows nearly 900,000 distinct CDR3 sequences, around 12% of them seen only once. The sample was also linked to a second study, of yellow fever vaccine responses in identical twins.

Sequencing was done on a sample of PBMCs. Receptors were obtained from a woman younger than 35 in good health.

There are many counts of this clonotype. Here the CDR3 reads CATSEGAFDEQFF. CDR3 coding DNA: TGTGCCACCAGTGAGGGGGCGTTCGATGAGCAGTTCTTC. The chain carries TRBV24-1 and TRBJ2-1; D possibly corresponds to TRBD1 (6 bases). The CDR3 sequence is 13 residues long. Germline values: CDR1 KGHDR, CDR2 SFDVKD. V was cut by 4 bases and J by 8 bases, with 11 bases left in between.

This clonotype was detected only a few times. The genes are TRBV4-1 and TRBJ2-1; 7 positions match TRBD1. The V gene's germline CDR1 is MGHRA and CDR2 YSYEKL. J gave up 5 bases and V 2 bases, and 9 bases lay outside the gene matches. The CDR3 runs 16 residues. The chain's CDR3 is CASSQLQIGQDNEQFF. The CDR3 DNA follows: TGCGCCAGCAGCCAATTACAAATCGGACAGGACAATGAGCAGTTCTTC.

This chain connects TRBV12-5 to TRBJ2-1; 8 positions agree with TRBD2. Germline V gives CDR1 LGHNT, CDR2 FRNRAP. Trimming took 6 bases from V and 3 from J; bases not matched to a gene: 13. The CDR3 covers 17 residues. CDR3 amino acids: CASGRRTKLADYNEQFF. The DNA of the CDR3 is TGTGCTAGTGGCCGACGAACAAAACTAGCGGACTACAATGAGCAGTTCTTC.

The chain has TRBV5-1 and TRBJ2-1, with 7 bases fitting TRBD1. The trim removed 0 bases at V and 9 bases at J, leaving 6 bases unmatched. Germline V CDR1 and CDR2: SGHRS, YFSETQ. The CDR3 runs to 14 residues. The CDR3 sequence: CASSLADRDGEQFF. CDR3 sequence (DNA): TGCGCCAGCAGCTTGGCTGACAGGGACGGTGAGCAGTTCTTC. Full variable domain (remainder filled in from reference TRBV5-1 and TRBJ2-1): KAGVTQTPRYLIKTRGQQVTLSCSPISGHRSVSWYQQTPGQGLQFLFEYFSETQRNKGNFPGRFSGRQFSNSRSEMNVSTLELGDSALYLCASSLADRDGEQFFGPGTRLTVL.

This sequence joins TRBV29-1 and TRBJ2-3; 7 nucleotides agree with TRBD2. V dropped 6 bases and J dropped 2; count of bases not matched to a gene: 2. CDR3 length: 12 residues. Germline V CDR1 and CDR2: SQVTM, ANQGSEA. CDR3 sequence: CSVLADTDTQYF. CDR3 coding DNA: TGCAGCGTCCTAGCGGACACAGATACGCAGTATTTT.

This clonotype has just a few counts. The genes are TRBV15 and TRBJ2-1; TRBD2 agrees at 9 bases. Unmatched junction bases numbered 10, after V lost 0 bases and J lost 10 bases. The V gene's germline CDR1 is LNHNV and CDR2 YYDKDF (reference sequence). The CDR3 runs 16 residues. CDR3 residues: CATSRDLRLAESEQFF. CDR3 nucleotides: TGTGCCACCAGCAGAGATCTGAGACTAGCGGAAAGCGAGCAGTTCTTC.

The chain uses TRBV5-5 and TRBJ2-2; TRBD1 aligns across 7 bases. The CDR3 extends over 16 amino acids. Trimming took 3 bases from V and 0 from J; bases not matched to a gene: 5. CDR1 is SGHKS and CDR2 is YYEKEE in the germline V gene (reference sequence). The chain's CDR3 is CASSWVDRANTGELFF. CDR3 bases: TGTGCCAGCAGCTGGGTAGACAGGGCGAACACCGGGGAGCTGTTTTTT.

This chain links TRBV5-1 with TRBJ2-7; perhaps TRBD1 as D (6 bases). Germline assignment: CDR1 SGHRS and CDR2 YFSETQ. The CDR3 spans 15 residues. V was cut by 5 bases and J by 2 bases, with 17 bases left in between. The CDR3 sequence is CASSPGQPMTYEQYF. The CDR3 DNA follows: TGCGCCAGCAGTCCAGGACAGCCTATGACCTACGAGCAGTACTTC.

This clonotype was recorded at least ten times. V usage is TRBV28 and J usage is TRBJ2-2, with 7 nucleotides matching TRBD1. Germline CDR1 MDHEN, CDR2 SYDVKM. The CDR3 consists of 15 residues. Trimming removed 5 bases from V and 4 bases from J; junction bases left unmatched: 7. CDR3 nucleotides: TGTGCCAGCAGTATCCCGGGACAGATCACCGGGGAGCTGTTTTTT. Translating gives CASSIPGQITGELFF. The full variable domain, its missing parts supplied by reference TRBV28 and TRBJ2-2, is DVKVTQSSRYLVKRTGEKVFLECVQDMDHENMFWYRQDPGLGLRLIYFSYDVKMKEKGDIPEGYSVSREKKERFSLILESASTNQTSMYLCASSIPGQITGELFFGEGSRLTVL.

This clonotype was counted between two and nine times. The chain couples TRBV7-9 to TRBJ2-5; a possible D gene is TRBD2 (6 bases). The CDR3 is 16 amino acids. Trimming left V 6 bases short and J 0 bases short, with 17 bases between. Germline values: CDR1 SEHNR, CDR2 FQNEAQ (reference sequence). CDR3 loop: CASRKRGSTNQETQYF. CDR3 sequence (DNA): TGTGCCAGCAGAAAACGGGGGAGTACCAACCAAGAGACCCAGTACTTC.

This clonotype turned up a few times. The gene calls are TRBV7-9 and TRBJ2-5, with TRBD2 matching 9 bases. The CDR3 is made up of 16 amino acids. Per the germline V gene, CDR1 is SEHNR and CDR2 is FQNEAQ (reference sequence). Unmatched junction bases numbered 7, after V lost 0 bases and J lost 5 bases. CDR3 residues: CASSLAVAGALETQYF. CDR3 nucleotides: TGTGCCAGCAGCTTAGCGGTAGCGGGAGCATTGGAGACCCAGTACTTC.

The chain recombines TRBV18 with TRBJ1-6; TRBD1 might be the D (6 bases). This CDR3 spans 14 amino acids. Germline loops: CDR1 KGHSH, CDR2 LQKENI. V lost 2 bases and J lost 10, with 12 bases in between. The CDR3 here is CASSPGQMGSPLHF. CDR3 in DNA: TGTGCCAGCTCACCAGGACAGATGGGGTCACCCCTCCACTTT.

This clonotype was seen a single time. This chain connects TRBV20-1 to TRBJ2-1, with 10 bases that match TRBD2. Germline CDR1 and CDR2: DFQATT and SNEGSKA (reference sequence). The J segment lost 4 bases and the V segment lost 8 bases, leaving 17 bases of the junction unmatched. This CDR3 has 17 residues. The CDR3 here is CSRRRLAGGILYNEQFF. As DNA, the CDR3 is TGCAGTCGTCGGCGACTAGCGGGCGGGATCTTATACAATGAGCAGTTCTTC.

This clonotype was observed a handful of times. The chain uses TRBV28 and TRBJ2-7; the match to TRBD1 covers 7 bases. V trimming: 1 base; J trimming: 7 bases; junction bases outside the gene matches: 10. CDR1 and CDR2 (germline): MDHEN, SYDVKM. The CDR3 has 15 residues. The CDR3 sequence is CASSLFLQGEIEQYF. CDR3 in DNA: TGTGCCAGCAGTTTATTTCTCCAGGGGGAGATTGAGCAGTACTTC. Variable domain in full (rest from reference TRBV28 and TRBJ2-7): DVKVTQSSRYLVKRTGEKVFLECVQDMDHENMFWYRQDPGLGLRLIYFSYDVKMKEKGDIPEGYSVSREKKERFSLILESASTNQTSMYLCASSLFLQGEIEQYFGPGTRLTVT.

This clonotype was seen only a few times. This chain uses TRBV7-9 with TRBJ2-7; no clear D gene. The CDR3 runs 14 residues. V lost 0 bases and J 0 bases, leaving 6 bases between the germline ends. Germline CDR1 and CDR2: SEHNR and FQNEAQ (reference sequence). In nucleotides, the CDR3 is TGTGCCAGCAGCTTAGCACTCAACTCCTACGAGCAGTACTTC. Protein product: CASSLALNSYEQYF.

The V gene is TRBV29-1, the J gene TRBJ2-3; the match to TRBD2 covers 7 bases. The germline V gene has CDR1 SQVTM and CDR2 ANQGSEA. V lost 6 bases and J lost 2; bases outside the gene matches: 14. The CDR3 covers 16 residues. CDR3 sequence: CSVRPPSSGYTDTQYF. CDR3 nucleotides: TGCAGCGTCCGCCCCCCGTCTAGCGGCTACACAGATACGCAGTATTTT.

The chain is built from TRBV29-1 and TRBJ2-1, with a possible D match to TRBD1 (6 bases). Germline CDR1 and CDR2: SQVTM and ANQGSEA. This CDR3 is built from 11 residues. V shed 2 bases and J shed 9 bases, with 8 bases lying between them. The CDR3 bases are TGCAGCGTTGAAAGGGGGACTGAGCAGTTCTTC. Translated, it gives CSVERGTEQFF.

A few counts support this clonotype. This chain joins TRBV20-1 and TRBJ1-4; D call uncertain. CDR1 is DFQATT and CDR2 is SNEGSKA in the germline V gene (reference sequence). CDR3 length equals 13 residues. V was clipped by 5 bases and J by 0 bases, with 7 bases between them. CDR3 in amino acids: CSAPVATNEKLFF. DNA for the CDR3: TGCAGTGCTCCGGTCGCAACTAATGAAAAACTGTTTTTT.

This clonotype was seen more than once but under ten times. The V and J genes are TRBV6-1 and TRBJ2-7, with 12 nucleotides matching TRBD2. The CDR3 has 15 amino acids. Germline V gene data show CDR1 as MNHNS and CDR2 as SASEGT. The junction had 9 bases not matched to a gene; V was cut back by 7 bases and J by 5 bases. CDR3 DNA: TGTGCCAGCACCACCCGCCTAGCGGGGGGGCACGAGCAGTACGTC. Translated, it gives CASTTRLAGGHEQYV.

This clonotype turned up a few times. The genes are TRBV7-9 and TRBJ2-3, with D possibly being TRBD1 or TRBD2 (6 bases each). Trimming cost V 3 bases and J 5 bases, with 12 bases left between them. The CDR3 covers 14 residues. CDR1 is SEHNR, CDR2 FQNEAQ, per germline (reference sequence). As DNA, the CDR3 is TGTGCCAGCAGCTTCCAGGGGAGGATAGATACGCAGTATTTT. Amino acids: CASSFQGRIDTQYF.

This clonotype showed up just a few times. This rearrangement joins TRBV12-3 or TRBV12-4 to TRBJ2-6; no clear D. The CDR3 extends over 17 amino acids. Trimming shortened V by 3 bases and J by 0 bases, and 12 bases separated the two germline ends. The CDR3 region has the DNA TGTGCCAGCAGTTTGCAGCGACCCACCTCTGGGGCCAACGTCCTGACTTTC. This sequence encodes CASSLQRPTSGANVLTF.

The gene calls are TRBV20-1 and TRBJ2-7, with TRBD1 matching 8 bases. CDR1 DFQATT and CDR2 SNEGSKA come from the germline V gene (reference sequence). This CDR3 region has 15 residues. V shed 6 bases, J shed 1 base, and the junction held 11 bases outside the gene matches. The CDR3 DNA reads TGCAGTGCCCACCTGCGGGACAGGAGTTCCTACGAGCAGTACTTC. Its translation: CSAHLRDRSSYEQYF.

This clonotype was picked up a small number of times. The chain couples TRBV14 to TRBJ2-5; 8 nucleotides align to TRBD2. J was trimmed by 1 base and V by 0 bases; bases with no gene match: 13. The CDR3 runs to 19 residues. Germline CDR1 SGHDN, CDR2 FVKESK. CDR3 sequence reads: CASSQEGAGGLIVQETQYF. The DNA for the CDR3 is TGTGCCAGCAGCCAAGAAGGGGCGGGGGGCCTGATCGTCCAAGAGACCCAGTACTTC.

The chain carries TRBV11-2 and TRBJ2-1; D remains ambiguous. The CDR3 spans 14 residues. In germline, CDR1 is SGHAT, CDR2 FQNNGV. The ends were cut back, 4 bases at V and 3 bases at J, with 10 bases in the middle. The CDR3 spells CASSSGHGYNEQFF. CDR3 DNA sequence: TGTGCCAGCAGCTCTGGGCACGGCTACAATGAGCAGTTCTTC.

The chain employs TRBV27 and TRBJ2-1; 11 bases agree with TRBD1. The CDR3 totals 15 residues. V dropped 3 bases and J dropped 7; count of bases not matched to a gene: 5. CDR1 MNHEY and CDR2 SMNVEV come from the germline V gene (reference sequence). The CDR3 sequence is CASSLDRGLWNEQFF. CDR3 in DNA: TGTGCCAGCAGTTTGGACAGGGGGCTTTGGAATGAGCAGTTCTTC.

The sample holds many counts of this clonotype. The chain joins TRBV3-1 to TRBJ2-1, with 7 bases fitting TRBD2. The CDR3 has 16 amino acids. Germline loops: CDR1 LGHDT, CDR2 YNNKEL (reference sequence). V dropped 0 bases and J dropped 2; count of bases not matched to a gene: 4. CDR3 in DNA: TGTGCCAGCAGCCAAGATGCGGGAGCTGCCTACAATGAGCAGTTCTTC. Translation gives CASSQDAGAAYNEQFF.

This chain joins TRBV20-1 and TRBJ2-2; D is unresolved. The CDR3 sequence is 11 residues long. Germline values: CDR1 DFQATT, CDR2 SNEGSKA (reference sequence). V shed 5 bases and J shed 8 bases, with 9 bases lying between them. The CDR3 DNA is TGCAGTGCTCCACGTCAGGGGGAGCTGTTTTTT. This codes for CSAPRQGELFF.

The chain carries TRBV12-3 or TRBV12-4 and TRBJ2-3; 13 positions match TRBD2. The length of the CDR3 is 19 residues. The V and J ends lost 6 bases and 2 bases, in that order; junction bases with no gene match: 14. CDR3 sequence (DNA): TGTGCCAGCAGCCCAGGGGGGGGACTAGCGGGGCCACCCACAGATACGCAGTATTTT. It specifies CASSPGGGLAGPPTDTQYF.

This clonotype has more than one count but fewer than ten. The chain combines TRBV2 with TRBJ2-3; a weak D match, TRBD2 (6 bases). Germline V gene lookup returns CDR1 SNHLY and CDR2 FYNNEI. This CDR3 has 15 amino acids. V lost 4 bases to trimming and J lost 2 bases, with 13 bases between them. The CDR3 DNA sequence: TGTGCCAGCAGTGGAGGGAGGAGAGTCACAGATACGCAGTATTTT. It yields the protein CASSGGRRVTDTQYF.